What follows are 27 T cell receptor beta chains derived from one specimen sequenced in a study of blood T cell repertoires in COVID-19. The repertoire was sequenced with immunoSEQ multiplex PCR; TCRdb's copy has only in-frame clones and lacks some. This table has 75,000 to 95,000 clones, 70% to 90% appearing once. Sequenced: peripheral blood. Receptors originate from a man aged 50-59 years with acute or convalescent COVID-19.

CDR3: CASSQRGMAEAFF. The CDR3 DNA reads TGTGCCAGCAGCCAAAGGGGGATGGCTGAAGCTTTCTTT. The chain uses TRBV7-3 and TRBJ1-1, with D possibly TRBD1 on 6 matching bases. The CDR3 sequence is 13 residues long. V gave up 5 bases and J gave up 6 bases, with 13 bases separating them. CDR1 SGHTA and CDR2 FQGTGA come from the germline V gene.

The V call is TRBV28, the J call TRBJ1-4; the match to TRBD1 covers 10 bases. Trimming took 4 bases from V and 6 from J; bases not matched to a gene: 5. CDR1 is MDHEN and CDR2 is SYDVKM in the germline V gene. This CDR3 has 15 amino acids. CDR3 region: CASSSPGQGYEKLFF. In DNA form, the CDR3 reads TGTGCCAGCAGTTCTCCGGGACAGGGGTATGAAAAACTGTTTTTT.

The J gene is TRBJ2-6, the V gene TRBV19, with 7 nucleotides matching TRBD1. V shed 4 bases, J shed 2 bases, and the junction held 5 bases outside the gene matches. The CDR3 runs to 16 residues. In germline, CDR1 is LNHDA, CDR2 SQIVND (reference sequence). In nucleotides, the CDR3 is TGTGCCAGTAGTACAAACCAGGGGGCTGGGGCCAACGTCCTGACTTTC. It yields the protein CASSTNQGAGANVLTF.

The rearrangement links TRBV30 to TRBJ1-4, with TRBD1 matching 12 bases. CDR3 length: 15 residues. J lost 8 bases, V lost 2 bases, and 6 bases had no gene match. Looked up from germline, CDR1 is GTSNPN and CDR2 is SVGIG (reference sequence). CDR3 DNA: TGTGCCTGGAGTCCGGGACAGGGGGCTAGAGAAAAACTGTTTTTT. This codes for CAWSPGQGAREKLFF.

This chain connects TRBV10-3 to TRBJ1-2, with 12 bases identical to TRBD1. J gave up 8 bases and V 5 bases, and 6 bases lay outside the gene matches. CDR3 length: 14 residues. Germline V gene lookup returns CDR1 ENHRY and CDR2 SYGVKD. As DNA, the CDR3 is TGTGCCATCAGTAGGGACAGGGGGCTGAGCGGCTACACCTTC. This encodes CAISRDRGLSGYTF.

In nucleotides, the CDR3 is TGCGCCAGCAGCCAAGAGGCAGGGGGAGGTGTGGGGCGGACAGATACGCAGTATTTT. It yields the protein CASSQEAGGGVGRTDTQYF. This chain uses TRBV4-3 with TRBJ2-3; D possibly corresponds to TRBD1 (7 bases). This CDR3 contains 19 residues. V dropped 0 bases and J dropped 3 bases, with 22 bases sitting between them. Germline V gene sequence: CDR1 LGHNA, CDR2 YSLEER.

The genes are TRBV29-1 and TRBJ2-7; 7 bases fit TRBD1. The junction had 9 bases not matched to a gene; V was cut back by 4 bases and J by 3 bases. CDR3 size: 14 residues. Germline V gene lookup returns CDR1 SQVTM and CDR2 ANQGSEA. CDR3: CSVAVWTGVYEQYF. The CDR3 nucleotides are TGCAGCGTTGCGGTCTGGACAGGAGTCTACGAGCAGTACTTC.

This clone was counted only a few times. The chain employs TRBV9 and TRBJ2-5; 11 nucleotides align to TRBD2. After removal of 2 bases from V and 4 bases from J, the junction contained 4 bases not matched to a gene. The CDR3 has 15 amino acids. Germline V lookup: CDR1 SGDLS, CDR2 YYNGEE. CDR3: CASSVGTSGRETQYF. In nucleotides, the CDR3 is TGTGCCAGCAGCGTCGGCACTAGCGGGAGAGAGACCCAGTACTTC.

The J gene is TRBJ2-7, the V gene TRBV30; 11 bases map to TRBD2. The CDR3 length is 14 residues. With 4 bases clipped from V and 0 bases from J, the junction kept 2 bases outside the gene matches. Per germline, CDR1 GTSNPN and CDR2 SVGIG (reference sequence). CDR3 in DNA: TGTGCCTGGAATAGCGGGGGGGACTCCTACGAGCAGTACTTC. Translation gives CAWNSGGDSYEQYF.

The chain is built from TRBV6-2 or TRBV6-3 and TRBJ2-7; 8 positions agree with TRBD2. Per the germline V gene, CDR1 is MNHEY and CDR2 is SVGEGT. Trimming at V came to 4 bases and at J to 4 bases, leaving 12 bases not matched to a gene. This CDR3 has 16 residues. CDR3 sequence reads: CASSLPGLAVGYEQYF. The CDR3 nucleotides are TGTGCCAGCAGTTTACCCGGACTAGCTGTGGGTTACGAGCAGTACTTC.

The V and J genes are TRBV27 and TRBJ2-7; 7 nucleotides align to TRBD2. The V segment lost 3 bases and the J segment 2 bases; nucleotides outside the gene matches: 4. This CDR3 has 14 amino acids. CDR1 MNHEY and CDR2 SMNVEV come from the germline V gene (reference sequence). The CDR3 protein is CASSFGGGTYEQYF. The DNA for the CDR3 is TGTGCCAGCAGTTTCGGCGGGGGAACCTACGAGCAGTACTTC.

The genes are TRBV6-5 and TRBJ2-7, with D perhaps TRBD2 (6 bases). CDR1 is MNHEY and CDR2 is SVGAGI in the germline V gene. The CDR3 is 15 residues long. V was cut by 0 bases and J by 0 bases, with 9 bases left in between. CDR3 amino acids: CASSYSGLGSYEQYF. CDR3 in DNA: TGTGCCAGCAGTTACTCGGGACTTGGCTCCTACGAGCAGTACTTC.

Worth noting for this clone: At one of its ends the junction is not consistent with the germline gene, which may arise from a read error. V is TRBV12-3 or TRBV12-4 and J is TRBJ2-3, with 13 bases lining up with TRBD2. This CDR3 spans 13 amino acids. Here the CDR3 reads CASTTTSGGARAF. The CDR3 DNA follows: TGTGCCAGCACCACCACTAGCGGGGGGGCACGCGCGTTT.

This clone was recorded only once. The chain links TRBV11-2 to TRBJ2-1; D is unresolved. Trimming removed 1 base from V and 4 bases from J, with 5 bases in between. CDR3 size: 13 residues. Germline V lookup: CDR1 SGHAT, CDR2 FQNNGV. Written as DNA, the CDR3 is TGTGCCAGCAGCTTAGTTTTATACAATGAGCAGTTCTTC. Translated: CASSLVLYNEQFF.

This clone was seen only once. The rearrangement joins TRBV28 to TRBJ2-5, with 10 bases that match TRBD1. This CDR3 is 14 amino acids long. With 5 bases clipped from V and 5 bases from J, the junction kept 5 bases outside the gene matches. Germline CDR1 is MDHEN and CDR2 is SYDVKM. CDR3 region: CASSKGTGVETQYF. The CDR3 DNA is TGTGCCAGCAGTAAGGGGACAGGGGTCGAGACCCAGTACTTC.

The CDR3 loop reads CASSSQLLAGNEQFF. The CDR3 DNA reads as TGTGCCAGCAGCTCCCAGCTTCTAGCGGGCAATGAGCAGTTCTTC. J is TRBJ2-1 and V is TRBV5-6, with TRBD2 matching 8 bases. Germline CDR1 and CDR2: SGHDT and YYEEEE. The trim removed 3 bases at V and 6 bases at J, leaving 8 bases unmatched. This CDR3 contains 15 residues.

V is TRBV20-1 and J is TRBJ1-1; D unclear. Trimming took off 6 bases at V and 1 base at J, with 6 bases between the two ends. Germline V gene lookup returns CDR1 DFQATT and CDR2 SNEGSKA (reference sequence). The CDR3 has 11 residues. The CDR3 DNA is TGCAGTGCCCCGGGGAACACTGAAGCTTTCTTT. It is translated as CSAPGNTEAFF.

The chain has TRBV6-5 and TRBJ2-1, with TRBD1 matching over 8 bases. Germline CDR1 reads MNHEY; CDR2 reads SVGAGI. The CDR3 totals 16 residues. Trimming at V came to 0 bases and at J to 7 bases, leaving 8 bases not matched to a gene. The chain's CDR3 is CASSYSQGAGANEQFF. The CDR3 DNA sequence: TGTGCCAGCAGTTACTCGCAGGGGGCCGGGGCGAATGAGCAGTTCTTC.

The chain is built from TRBV24-1 and TRBJ1-4, with TRBD1 identical over 8 bases. CDR1 is KGHDR, CDR2 SFDVKD, per germline. V was pared by 2 bases and J by 7 bases, with 8 bases of the junction left unmatched. The CDR3 is 16 amino acids. The CDR3 DNA is TGTGCCACCAGTGATTCGAGGACAGGGATCAGTGAAAAACTGTTTTTT. It codes for CATSDSRTGISEKLFF.

The V and J genes are TRBV27 and TRBJ1-6, with 9 bases lining up with TRBD1. The germline gives CDR1 MNHEY, CDR2 SMNVEV (reference sequence). CDR3 length equals 16 residues. V dropped 4 bases and J dropped 8; count of bases not matched to a gene: 9. The CDR3 reads CASSSFQQGAYSPLHF. Here the CDR3 DNA reads TGTGCCAGCAGTTCTTTCCAACAGGGGGCGTATTCACCCCTCCACTTT.

The chain combines TRBV24-1 with TRBJ2-5; 8 positions match TRBD1. The germline V gene encodes CDR1 KGHDR and CDR2 SFDVKD. V lost 3 bases to trimming and J lost 5 bases; unmatched junction nucleotides: 7. The CDR3 covers 15 residues. In DNA, the CDR3 is TGTGCCACCAGTGATCCCCAGGGGGCGGGGGAGACCCAGTACTTC. Translated, it gives CATSDPQGAGETQYF.

V usage is TRBV10-1 and J usage is TRBJ1-1, with 8 nucleotides matching TRBD1. Per germline, CDR1 WNHNN and CDR2 SYGVQD (reference sequence). V was pared by 6 bases and J by 4 bases, with 4 bases of the junction left unmatched. CDR3 length: 13 amino acids. CDR3 residues: CASRSQGGTEAFF. The CDR3 DNA sequence: TGCGCCAGCAGGTCACAGGGGGGCACTGAAGCTTTCTTT.

The chain combines TRBV29-1 with TRBJ2-7, with D possibly being TRBD1 (5 bases). V lost 7 bases to trimming and J lost 2 bases, with 15 bases between them. CDR1 and CDR2 (germline): SQVTM, ANQGSEA. The CDR3 runs 13 residues. The CDR3 reads CSASMIGAYEQYF. The CDR3 DNA reads TGCAGCGCTTCGATGATAGGGGCCTACGAGCAGTACTTC.

V gene TRBV4-1 combines with J gene TRBJ1-2; TRBD1 might be the D (5 bases). Germline CDR1 reads MGHRA; CDR2 reads YSYEKL. The V gene lost 4 bases and the J gene lost 7 bases, with 13 bases spanning the gap. CDR3 length: 13 amino acids. The CDR3 DNA sequence: TGCGCCAGCAGCCTTGCAGGGTTGAGTGGCTACACCTTC. Protein: CASSLAGLSGYTF.

V and J are TRBV27 and TRBJ1-4; possibly TRBD1 for D (5 bases). With 5 bases removed from V and 0 bases from J, the gap between germline ends came to 13 bases. The CDR3 sequence is 16 residues long. Germline loops: CDR1 MNHEY, CDR2 SMNVEV (reference sequence). The CDR3 sequence: CASSTTAYTTNEKLFF. CDR3 coding DNA: TGTGCCAGCAGTACGACAGCTTATACAACTAATGAAAAACTGTTTTTT.

This clone has just one count. The chain combines TRBV3-1 (or the pseudogene TRBV3-2) with TRBJ2-6; weak D call: TRBD1 (6 bases). The CDR3 runs 17 residues. The germline CDR1 and CDR2 sequences are LGHDT and YNNKEL (reference sequence). V dropped 8 bases and J dropped 2 bases, with 19 bases sitting between them. In DNA form, the CDR3 reads TGTGCCAGCTATAAGGGGTGTGAGGGGGCTGGGGCCAACGTCCTGACTTTC. Amino acid sequence: CASYKGCEGAGANVLTF.

V is TRBV10-1 and J is TRBJ2-7; 7 nucleotides align to TRBD1. The CDR3 sequence is 14 residues long. The J segment lost 2 bases and the V segment lost 5 bases, leaving 6 bases of the junction unmatched. The germline V gene encodes CDR1 WNHNN and CDR2 SYGVQD (reference sequence). CDR3 nucleotides: TGCGCCAGCAGTACACCAGACAGGGCCTACGAGCAGTACTTC. Protein product: CASSTPDRAYEQYF.